This T cell receptor beta chain came from a study of cytomegalovirus exposure and HLA in healthy donors. From germline, CDR1 is SNHLY and CDR2 FYNNEI. This CDR3 contains 13 residues. J was trimmed by 10 bases and V by 6 bases; bases with no gene match: 8. On this clone itself: Its specificity is not known.

Findings and caveats of the study: Later analysis showed most CMV-associated TCR beta chains appearing HLA-restricted. One variant, a missense change in DCLRE1C, was linked in a later analysis to TCR beta V- and J-gene trimming. Cytomegalovirus association was assigned to approximately 160 TCR beta chains.

Both 60 Vbeta primers and 13 Jbeta primers went into the PCR. Data came from immunoSEQ multiplex PCR; TCRdb stores just in-frame clones and leaves some out. Of 110,000 or so clones detected, 67% appear once; the ten largest clones hold about 8.6%. This TCR came from a man aged 18-30 years in good health and CMV-seropositive. The specimen was PBMCs. The chain recombines TRBV2 with TRBJ1-5; TRBD1 matches 8 bases. The CDR3 bases are TGTGCCAGCAGGGGCCAGGGGGCCCAACCCCAGCATTTT. Translated, it gives CASRGQGAQPQHF. Full variable domain (missing parts from reference TRBV2 and TRBJ1-5): EPEVTQTPSHQVTQMGQEVILRCVPISNHLYFYWYRQILGQKVEFLVSFYNNEISEKSEIFDDQFSVERPDGSNFTLKIRSTKLEDSAMYFCASRGQGAQPQHFGDGTRLSIL.